This is a list of T cell receptor beta chains from one sample in a study of identical twins. One entry per CDR3 protein, called by TCRdb with MiXCR from the 5' RACE reads. The sample has fewer than 500,000 distinct CDR3 sequences, 24% seen once; the top ten hold 2.9%. These sequences were also reported in another study, on T cells expressing NK-cell markers.

Material: CD4+ T cells sorted from blood. All receptors derive from a woman aged 18 to 35 in good health. CDR3s include the opening cysteine and the closing phenylalanine or tryptophan. D genes are given only for firm matches. Rows may omit the clone size; those that give it use once, few, many or a size class.

d_call: NA
v_call: TRBV19
clone_size: few
j_call: TRBJ2-1
cdr3_nt: TGTGCCAGTAGTATAGTCGGCGATGAGCAGTTCTTC
cdr3_aa: CASSIVGDEQFF

d_call: NA
v_call: TRBV20-1
clone_size: NA
j_call: TRBJ2-2
cdr3_nt: TGCAGTGCTAGAGCCGGTCCAAACACCAGGGAGCTGTTTTTT
cdr3_aa: CSARAGPNTRELFF

d_call: TRBD2
v_call: TRBV6-5
clone_size: once
j_call: TRBJ2-3
cdr3_nt: TGTGCCAGCAGTTACCTGGGACTAGCGGGAGGAAAAGATACGCAGTATTTT
cdr3_aa: CASSYLGLAGGKDTQYF

d_call: NA
v_call: TRBV12-3/TRBV12-4
clone_size: few
j_call: TRBJ2-7
cdr3_nt: TGTGCCAGCAGTTTACCGGGCTCCATGACCGAGCAGTACTTC
cdr3_aa: CASSLPGSMTEQYF

d_call: TRBD2
v_call: TRBV5-1
clone_size: many
j_call: TRBJ2-1
cdr3_nt: TGCGCCAGCAGCCCACCGACTAGCGGGGAAGCAGGAGGCAATGAGCAGTTCTTC
cdr3_aa: CASSPPTSGEAGGNEQFF

d_call: NA
v_call: TRBV6-2/TRBV6-3
clone_size: NA
j_call: TRBJ2-1
cdr3_nt: TGTGCCAGCAGTTACTCAACCTTCGGCAGAGAAATTAGGAATGAGCAGTTCTTC
cdr3_aa: CASSYSTFGREIRNEQFF

d_call: TRBD2
v_call: TRBV7-2
clone_size: NA
j_call: TRBJ2-2
cdr3_nt: TGTGCCAGCACCCATGGACTAGCGGGTGGAGCCGGGGAGCTGTTTTTT
cdr3_aa: CASTHGLAGGAGELFF

d_call: NA
v_call: TRBV6-2/TRBV6-3
clone_size: NA
j_call: TRBJ1-1
cdr3_nt: TGTGCCAGCAGTTACCCCGGGGGATGGAACACTGAAGCTTTCTTT
cdr3_aa: CASSYPGGWNTEAFF

d_call: TRBD2
v_call: TRBV5-1
clone_size: NA
j_call: TRBJ2-1
cdr3_nt: TGCGCCAGCAGCTTAGGGACTTCTAGCGGTACGGATGAGCAGTTCTTC
cdr3_aa: CASSLGTSSGTDEQFF

d_call: NA
v_call: TRBV20-1
clone_size: few
j_call: TRBJ1-5
cdr3_nt: TGCAGTGCTAGAGATCTCGCGGGACATGGGGGAAATCAGCCCCAGCATTTT
cdr3_aa: CSARDLAGHGGNQPQHF

d_call: NA
v_call: TRBV3-1
clone_size: few
j_call: TRBJ2-1
cdr3_nt: TGTGCCAGCAGCCAAGATCAGGAACCCAGCAATGAGCAGTTCTTC
cdr3_aa: CASSQDQEPSNEQFF

d_call: TRBD1
v_call: TRBV4-3
clone_size: few
j_call: TRBJ2-7
cdr3_nt: TGCGCCAGCAGCTGGCGGGACAGGGCCTCAGAGCAGTACTTC
cdr3_aa: CASSWRDRASEQYF

d_call: NA
v_call: TRBV12-3/TRBV12-4
clone_size: NA
j_call: TRBJ2-3
cdr3_nt: TGTGCCAGCACCTCTCGCGGAACAGATACGCAGTATTTT
cdr3_aa: CASTSRGTDTQYF

d_call: NA
v_call: TRBV29-1
clone_size: NA
j_call: TRBJ2-1
cdr3_nt: TGCAGCGTTGTTGGTTGGGAAAGGGAGCAGTTCTTC
cdr3_aa: CSVVGWEREQFF

d_call: NA
v_call: TRBV7-9
clone_size: NA
j_call: TRBJ1-1
cdr3_nt: TGTGCCAGCCTTCGAGGGGTAACTGAAGCTTTCTTT
cdr3_aa: CASLRGVTEAFF

d_call: NA
v_call: TRBV15
clone_size: NA
j_call: TRBJ2-7
cdr3_nt: TGTGCCACCAGCAGAGGGGCAGGGGCGAGGGAGCAGTACTTC
cdr3_aa: CATSRGAGAREQYF

d_call: NA
v_call: TRBV7-2
clone_size: NA
j_call: TRBJ1-1
cdr3_nt: TGTGCCAGCAGCTTATTTTTGGGAAACACTGAAGCTTTCTTT
cdr3_aa: CASSLFLGNTEAFF

d_call: NA
v_call: TRBV6-2/TRBV6-3
clone_size: NA
j_call: TRBJ2-7
cdr3_nt: TGTGCCAGCAGTTCAGGTGCCTCGGGGTATCAACACGAGCAGTACTTC
cdr3_aa: CASSSGASGYQHEQYF

d_call: NA
v_call: TRBV7-9
clone_size: NA
j_call: TRBJ2-3
cdr3_nt: TGTGCCAGCAGCCCCCGGGCTCCCTTGGAGGATACGCAGTATTTT
cdr3_aa: CASSPRAPLEDTQYF

d_call: NA
v_call: TRBV5-1
clone_size: NA
j_call: TRBJ2-2
cdr3_nt: TGCGCCAGCAGCTTACCCGGGAGTCGTGCGAACACCGGGGAGCTGTTTTTT
cdr3_aa: CASSLPGSRANTGELFF

d_call: NA
v_call: TRBV20-1
clone_size: NA
j_call: TRBJ2-7
cdr3_nt: TGCAGTGCTAGACTCGGGGACGAGCAGTACTTC
cdr3_aa: CSARLGDEQYF

d_call: TRBD2
v_call: TRBV20-1
clone_size: NA
j_call: TRBJ2-1
cdr3_nt: TGCAGTGCTAGACTCTTTCGCGGGAGCTCCTACAATGAGCAGTTCTTC
cdr3_aa: CSARLFRGSSYNEQFF

d_call: NA
v_call: TRBV7-8
clone_size: once
j_call: TRBJ1-1
cdr3_nt: TGTGCCAGCAGCTCCAGGGAGGCTTACACTGAAGCTTTCTTT
cdr3_aa: CASSSREAYTEAFF

d_call: NA
v_call: TRBV5-5
clone_size: few
j_call: TRBJ2-5
cdr3_nt: TGTGCCAGCAGCTTGTCAGGGCTCCGGGAGACCCAGTACTTC
cdr3_aa: CASSLSGLRETQYF

d_call: NA
v_call: TRBV29-1
clone_size: NA
j_call: TRBJ2-5
cdr3_nt: TGCAGCGTATCCGGCAACCCGAGCTCGGAGACCCAGTACTTC
cdr3_aa: CSVSGNPSSETQYF

d_call: NA
v_call: TRBV7-2
clone_size: NA
j_call: TRBJ2-3
cdr3_nt: TGTGCCAGCAGCTTCGCCCCTCAAGGGCAGGGAAGTACAGATACGCAGTATTTT
cdr3_aa: CASSFAPQGQGSTDTQYF

d_call: TRBD1
v_call: TRBV29-1
clone_size: NA
j_call: TRBJ1-5
cdr3_nt: TGCAGCGTCTCAGGGGGCGAGAATCAGCCCCAGCATTTT
cdr3_aa: CSVSGGENQPQHF

d_call: TRBD1
v_call: TRBV7-9
clone_size: NA
j_call: TRBJ1-1
cdr3_nt: TGTGCCAGCACCCAACAGGGGTTTCGGAACACTGAAGCTTTCTTT
cdr3_aa: CASTQQGFRNTEAFF

d_call: TRBD2
v_call: TRBV6-1
clone_size: many
j_call: TRBJ2-3
cdr3_nt: TGTGCCAGCAGTGAATTGGCTAGCGGGGGGGCTACAGATACGCAGTATTTT
cdr3_aa: CASSELASGGATDTQYF

d_call: TRBD1
v_call: TRBV20-1
clone_size: few
j_call: TRBJ1-1
cdr3_nt: TGCAGTGCTCAGATCCGGGACAGGTACACTGAAGCTTTCTTT
cdr3_aa: CSAQIRDRYTEAFF

d_call: NA
v_call: TRBV20-1
clone_size: NA
j_call: TRBJ1-2
cdr3_nt: TGCAGTGCTACCTTCCAGGGGTATGGCTACACCTTC
cdr3_aa: CSATFQGYGYTF

d_call: NA
v_call: TRBV7-9
clone_size: NA
j_call: TRBJ2-6
cdr3_nt: TGTGCCCCCGGAGGCAACGTCCTGACTTTC
cdr3_aa: CAPGGNVLTF

d_call: NA
v_call: TRBV9
clone_size: few
j_call: TRBJ2-1
cdr3_nt: TGTGCCAGCAGCGTAAGAAGCGGAGACGGGGTTGAGCAGTTCTTC
cdr3_aa: CASSVRSGDGVEQFF

d_call: NA
v_call: TRBV29-1
clone_size: few
j_call: TRBJ2-3
cdr3_nt: TGCAGCGTTGATGTATTCGGGCCTAGCACAGATACGCAGTATTTT
cdr3_aa: CSVDVFGPSTDTQYF

d_call: NA
v_call: TRBV13
clone_size: NA
j_call: TRBJ2-7
cdr3_nt: TGTGCCAGCAGCGGACGGAGCGAGCAGTACTTC
cdr3_aa: CASSGRSEQYF

d_call: TRBD2
v_call: TRBV29-1
clone_size: few
j_call: TRBJ2-3
cdr3_nt: TGCAGCGTTGTAGCGGGGGCCAGCACAGATACGCAGTATTTT
cdr3_aa: CSVVAGASTDTQYF

d_call: TRBD1
v_call: TRBV4-2
clone_size: NA
j_call: TRBJ1-3
cdr3_nt: TGTGCCAGCAGCCACACAGGGGGCCGGAACACCATATATTTT
cdr3_aa: CASSHTGGRNTIYF

d_call: TRBD1
v_call: TRBV5-1
clone_size: NA
j_call: TRBJ2-7
cdr3_nt: TGCGCCAGCAGCGTGGCCGGGACAGGGTCCTACGAGCAGTACTTC
cdr3_aa: CASSVAGTGSYEQYF

d_call: NA
v_call: TRBV6-1
clone_size: NA
j_call: TRBJ2-1
cdr3_nt: TGTGCCAGCAGTCGGCCGGGCGGTTCCTACAATGAGCAGTTCTTC
cdr3_aa: CASSRPGGSYNEQFF

d_call: NA
v_call: TRBV20-1
clone_size: few
j_call: TRBJ2-7
cdr3_nt: TGCAGTGCTAGGGCGGGGTGGAAGATCGACGAGCAGTACTTC
cdr3_aa: CSARAGWKIDEQYF

d_call: NA
v_call: TRBV18
clone_size: many
j_call: TRBJ1-4
cdr3_nt: TGTGCCAGCTCAATCGGGACGTTAAGAAATGAAAAACTGTTTTTT
cdr3_aa: CASSIGTLRNEKLFF

d_call: NA
v_call: TRBV3-1
clone_size: few
j_call: TRBJ2-7
cdr3_nt: TGTGCCAGCGCAGGACAGTTATACGAGCAGTACTTC
cdr3_aa: CASAGQLYEQYF

d_call: NA
v_call: TRBV24-1
clone_size: NA
j_call: TRBJ2-7
cdr3_nt: TGTGCCACCCCCCTTGGGGGGCAAGAAACTCCTGTCACCTACGAGCAGTACTTC
cdr3_aa: CATPLGGQETPVTYEQYF

d_call: NA
v_call: TRBV4-1
clone_size: few
j_call: TRBJ2-3
cdr3_nt: TGCGCCAGCAGCCAAGATGCGGGCACAGATACGCAGTATTTT
cdr3_aa: CASSQDAGTDTQYF

d_call: NA
v_call: TRBV12-3/TRBV12-4
clone_size: NA
j_call: TRBJ1-2
cdr3_nt: TGTGCCAGCAGTTTGAGGGGGGCGACGAGCTATGGCTACACCTTC
cdr3_aa: CASSLRGATSYGYTF

d_call: NA
v_call: TRBV28
clone_size: few
j_call: TRBJ1-1
cdr3_nt: TGTGCCAGCAGTGACACCTGGAGGACTGAAGCTTTCTTT
cdr3_aa: CASSDTWRTEAFF

d_call: TRBD1
v_call: TRBV7-2
clone_size: NA
j_call: TRBJ1-1
cdr3_nt: TGTGCCAGCAGCTTAGCGGGCAGGGGGAGAGCTTTCTTT
cdr3_aa: CASSLAGRGRAFF

d_call: TRBD2
v_call: TRBV5-1
clone_size: NA
j_call: TRBJ2-1
cdr3_nt: TGCGCCAGCAGCTTGGAGTGGCGGGGGGCTCGAAATGAGCAGTTCTTC
cdr3_aa: CASSLEWRGARNEQFF

d_call: NA
v_call: TRBV12-3/TRBV12-4
clone_size: few
j_call: TRBJ2-1
cdr3_nt: TGTGCCAGCAGTCCCCGACCAACCTCACATGAGCAGTTCTTC
cdr3_aa: CASSPRPTSHEQFF